The 5 T cell receptor beta chains in this list originate from one sample, sequenced in a study of blood T cell repertoires in COVID-19. Profiled with immunoSEQ multiplex PCR; TCRdb holds only in-frame clones, not every one. The sample records about 190,000 clones, 70% to 85% being singletons. Sample: PBMCs or T cells enriched from blood (not recorded which). Receptor source: a woman in her twenties or thirties who had recovered from COVID-19.

CDR3 DNA: TGTGCCAGCAGGCGACAGGGAGGCACCGGGGAGCTGTTTTTT. Its protein is CASRRQGGTGELFF. The rearrangement links TRBV5-4 to TRBJ2-2, with a tentative D call TRBD1 (7 bases). Trimming pared 5 bases from V and 4 bases from J, leaving 12 bases between. Per germline, CDR1 SGHNT and CDR2 YYREEE (reference sequence). CDR3 size: 14 residues.

This clone was picked up one time. The chain is built from TRBV5-4 and TRBJ2-3, with TRBD2 identical over 9 bases. Trimming took 7 bases from V and 3 from J; bases not matched to a gene: 9. Per the germline V gene, CDR1 is SGHNT and CDR2 is YYREEE (reference sequence). The CDR3 has 15 residues. The CDR3 DNA follows: TGTGCCAGCGGAATAGCGGGAGTAAGTACAGATACGCAGTATTTT. It is translated as CASGIAGVSTDTQYF. Combining the CDR3 with reference TRBV5-4 and TRBJ2-3 gives the whole variable domain ETGVTQSPTHLIKTRGQQVTLRCSSQSGHNTVSWYQQALGQGPQFIFQYYREEENGRGNFPPRFSGLQFPNYSSELNVNALELDDSALYLCASGIAGVSTDTQYFGPGTRLTVL.

The chain employs TRBV19 and TRBJ2-5; 8 nucleotides line up with TRBD1. Germline lookup yields CDR1 LNHDA and CDR2 SQIVND (reference sequence). Losses at the gene ends were 5 bases for V and 2 bases for J; bases not matched to a gene: 7. This CDR3 has 15 amino acids. The CDR3 region is CASSPEDRAQETQYF. CDR3 sequence (DNA): TGTGCCAGTAGTCCGGAGGACAGGGCTCAAGAGACCCAGTACTTC.

This chain uses TRBV11-3 with TRBJ1-3; D unresolved. CDR1 is SGHNT and CDR2 is YENEEA in the germline V gene. The CDR3 has 17 amino acids. Trimming removed 5 bases at V and 2 bases at J, with 19 bases between. CDR3 sequence: CASSPHAPGPTGNTIYF. The CDR3 bases are TGTGCCAGCAGCCCCCATGCGCCAGGTCCTACTGGAAACACCATATATTTT.

This chain connects TRBV7-9 to TRBJ1-5; TRBD1 might be the D (5 bases). Germline V lookup: CDR1 SEHNR, CDR2 FQNEAQ (reference sequence). The CDR3 consists of 16 residues. Trimming shortened V by 6 bases and J by 1 base, and 16 bases separated the two germline ends. The CDR3 DNA reads as TGTGCCAGCAGTCGAGTTGGGCAGGGCAGCAATCAGCCCCAGCATTTT. Its protein is CASSRVGQGSNQPQHF.